Below, 26 T cell receptor beta chains from the same sample are listed, as sequenced in a study of siplizumab effects on memory and regulatory T cells. Profiled with immunoSEQ multiplex PCR; TCRdb holds only in-frame clones, not every one. The table records about 50,000 clones, less than 98% of them present only once. Material: naive CD4+ T cells sorted from blood. The receptor set was obtained from a human donor in good health.

This sequence joins TRBV27 and TRBJ2-5, with D tentatively TRBD1 (5 bases). V dropped 5 bases and J dropped 4 bases, with 14 bases sitting between them. The CDR3 spans 14 residues. Germline V lookup: CDR1 MNHEY, CDR2 SMNVEV (reference sequence). As DNA, the CDR3 is TGTGCCAGCAGTGCGATCAGGGATGGAGAGACCCAGTACTTC. It translates to CASSAIRDGETQYF.

This chain uses TRBV4-1 with TRBJ2-7; perhaps D is TRBD1 or TRBD2 (6 bases each). The CDR3 spans 16 residues. Trimming removed 0 bases from V and 3 bases from J, with 15 bases in between. Germline CDR1 and CDR2: MGHRA and YSYEKL. CDR3 residues: CASSQDHGGRFYEQYF. CDR3 in DNA: TGCGCCAGCAGCCAAGATCACGGGGGCAGGTTCTACGAGCAGTACTTC.

Only one count was recorded for this clone. The chain employs TRBV19 and TRBJ1-5; possible D gene TRBD1, 5 bases. CDR3 length equals 16 residues. V was trimmed by 2 bases and J by 7 bases, leaving 18 bases between them. Germline V gene sequence: CDR1 LNHDA, CDR2 SQIVND (reference sequence). The CDR3 protein is CASSIMVGGGGQPQHF. The DNA of the CDR3 is TGTGCCAGTAGTATAATGGTTGGGGGGGGTGGCCAGCCCCAGCATTTT.

This clone was seen only a few times. V gene TRBV28 combines with J gene TRBJ1-5; no firm D call. Per germline, CDR1 MDHEN and CDR2 SYDVKM. CDR3 length: 13 residues. Trimming stripped 8 bases from V and 0 bases from J, with 8 bases between. The CDR3 nucleotides read TGTGCCAGCTGCACAGATAGCAATCAGCCCCAGCATTTT. Translation gives CASCTDSNQPQHF.

The chain uses TRBV30 and TRBJ1-1; D unclear. The V gene lost 3 bases and the J gene lost 4 bases, with 12 bases spanning the gap. CDR1 is GTSNPN and CDR2 is SVGIG in the germline V gene (reference sequence). The CDR3 consists of 13 residues. This CDR3 is CAWRRRATTEAFF. The CDR3 bases are TGTGCCTGGAGGAGGAGGGCGACCACTGAAGCTTTCTTT.

The rearrangement uses TRBV6-4 and TRBJ2-7; D remains ambiguous. V gave up 10 bases and J gave up 3 bases, with 16 bases separating them. This CDR3 is 13 amino acids long. Germline CDR1 MRHNA, CDR2 SNTAGT. CDR3 region: CANYRTINYEQYF. The CDR3 region has the DNA TGTGCCAACTATAGGACGATAAACTACGAGCAGTACTTC.

V is TRBV11-3 and J is TRBJ1-4; 9 bases agree with TRBD1. The CDR3 is 14 residues long. The J segment lost 6 bases and the V segment lost 2 bases, leaving 1 base of the junction unmatched. From germline, CDR1 is SGHNT and CDR2 YENEEA. In nucleotides, the CDR3 is TGTGCCAGCAGCTTACGACAGGGGGATGAAAAACTGTTTTTT. This encodes CASSLRQGDEKLFF.

V is TRBV19 and J is TRBJ1-1, with TRBD1 matching over 9 bases. After removal of 4 bases from V and 4 bases from J, the junction contained 7 bases not matched to a gene. The germline V gene has CDR1 LNHDA and CDR2 SQIVND (reference sequence). The CDR3 sequence is 15 residues long. The CDR3 here is CASSTWGQGSTEAFF. DNA for the CDR3: TGTGCCAGTAGTACGTGGGGACAGGGAAGCACTGAAGCTTTCTTT.

The table lists this clone with a count of one. The chain links TRBV29-1 to TRBJ2-1, with 12 bases matching TRBD2. Losses at the gene ends were 5 bases for V and 8 bases for J; bases not matched to a gene: 13. The length of the CDR3 is 16 residues. The V gene's germline CDR1 is SQVTM and CDR2 ANQGSEA. The CDR3 sequence is CSVPEPTSGSFDEQFF. The DNA for the CDR3 is TGCAGCGTTCCCGAACCGACTAGCGGGAGCTTCGATGAGCAGTTCTTC.

The chain uses TRBV30 and TRBJ2-5, with TRBD2 matching 9 bases. Looked up from germline, CDR1 is GTSNPN and CDR2 is SVGIG (reference sequence). The V segment lost 4 bases and the J segment 4 bases; nucleotides outside the gene matches: 13. The CDR3 consists of 16 residues. The CDR3 reads CAWTVGAGGRRETQYF. In DNA form, the CDR3 reads TGTGCCTGGACTGTGGGAGCGGGAGGCCGCCGAGAGACCCAGTACTTC. Based on the CDR3 plus reference TRBV30 and TRBJ2-5, the full variable domain is SQTIHQWPATLVQPVGSPLSLECTVEGTSNPNLYWYRQAAGRGLQLLFYSVGIGQISSEVPQNLSASRPQDRQFILSSKKLLLSDSGFYLCAWTVGAGGRRETQYFGPGTRLLVL.

This sequence joins TRBV11-3 and TRBJ2-5; perhaps TRBD1 as D (6 bases). The J call could be wrong; TRBJ2-7 is a better fit for the DNA end. The germline CDR1 and CDR2 sequences are SGHNT and YENEEA. The CDR3 loop spans 15 amino acids. The CDR3 region has the DNA TGTGCCAGCAGCCCAGGGGACATGTTGCTCTACGAGCAGTACTTC. It encodes CASSPGDMLLYEQYF.

This sequence joins TRBV5-1 and TRBJ2-7; D call uncertain. The CDR3 extends over 13 amino acids. From germline, CDR1 is SGHRS and CDR2 YFSETQ. V was shortened by 5 bases and J by 1 base, with 10 bases between the two germline ends. The CDR3 loop reads CASRDVISYEQYF. CDR3 DNA: TGCGCCAGCAGGGATGTCATATCCTACGAGCAGTACTTC.

This clone was recorded only once. The gene calls are TRBV30 and TRBJ1-4; the D gene is possibly TRBD1 (5 bases). CDR3 length: 13 amino acids. V lost 8 bases and J lost 8, with 18 bases in between. Germline CDR1 reads GTSNPN; CDR2 reads SVGIG (reference sequence). The CDR3 sequence is CARSGFRGEKLFF. The CDR3 nucleotides read TGTGCCCGGTCAGGGTTCCGGGGGGAAAAACTGTTTTTT.

The gene calls are TRBV28 and TRBJ2-5; TRBD2 matches 8 bases. CDR3 size: 18 residues. With 8 bases clipped from V and 0 bases from J, the junction kept 17 bases outside the gene matches. Looked up from germline, CDR1 is MDHEN and CDR2 is SYDVKM. The CDR3: CASHPFGRALWYQETQYF. The CDR3 DNA follows: TGTGCCAGCCACCCGTTCGGGAGGGCCCTTTGGTACCAAGAGACCCAGTACTTC.

The V call is TRBV6-5, the J call TRBJ1-2; 7 positions agree with TRBD1. Germline lookup yields CDR1 MNHEY and CDR2 SVGAGI. The CDR3 sequence is 12 residues long. J was trimmed by 5 bases and V by 6 bases; bases with no gene match: 3. CDR3 protein: CASRGQSYGYTF. The CDR3 DNA sequence: TGTGCCAGCAGGGGACAGTCATATGGCTACACCTTC.

The chain links TRBV2 to TRBJ1-3; 7 bases map to TRBD1. From germline, CDR1 is SNHLY and CDR2 FYNNEI. J lost 3 bases, V lost 8 bases, and 4 bases had no gene match. The CDR3 totals 13 residues. The DNA for the CDR3 is TGTGCCAGCTCTACAGGGGTTGGAAACACCATATATTTT. Its protein product is CASSTGVGNTIYF.

This chain links TRBV11-2 with TRBJ2-1, with 9 bases matching TRBD2. Unmatched junction bases numbered 5, after V lost 5 bases and J lost 0 bases. This CDR3 is built from 16 residues. In germline, CDR1 is SGHAT, CDR2 FQNNGV. This CDR3 reads CASSPRLAASYNEQFF. In DNA, the CDR3 is TGTGCCAGCAGCCCCCGACTAGCGGCCTCCTACAATGAGCAGTTCTTC.

V gene TRBV19 combines with J gene TRBJ2-5; the match to TRBD2 covers 9 bases. This CDR3 has 15 residues. After removal of 7 bases from V and 3 bases from J, the junction contained 9 bases not matched to a gene. Germline V gene data show CDR1 as LNHDA and CDR2 as SQIVND (reference sequence). The CDR3 region has the DNA TGTGCCAGTAAGAGGTTGGCGGGAGGGGAAGAGACCCAGTACTTC. This codes for CASKRLAGGEETQYF.

V and J are TRBV10-3 and TRBJ1-2, with D unresolved. Germline CDR1 ENHRY, CDR2 SYGVKD. The V and J ends lost 0 bases and 2 bases respectively, with 13 bases between them. There are 16 residues in the CDR3. CDR3 DNA sequence: TGTGCCATCAGTGAGTCAACGCCCTATGGGAACTATGGCTACACCTTC. Its translation: CAISESTPYGNYGYTF.

The chain is built from TRBV30 and TRBJ2-7, with D possibly being TRBD2 (6 bases). The CDR3 consists of 12 residues. Germline values: CDR1 GTSNPN, CDR2 SVGIG (reference sequence). V was shortened by 1 base and J by 7 bases, with 11 bases between the two germline ends. CDR3: CAWSEGLAEQYF. CDR3 sequence (DNA): TGTGCCTGGAGTGAAGGTCTAGCGGAGCAGTACTTC.

Details on this clone: The sample holds other DNA sequences that translate to the same CDR3. The V call is TRBV18, the J call TRBJ2-2; D gene unclear. Germline V gives CDR1 KGHSH, CDR2 LQKENI. The V gene lost 2 bases and the J gene lost 3 bases, with 7 bases spanning the gap. The CDR3 is made up of 14 amino acids. CDR3 coding DNA: TGTGCCAGCTCACCATGGGGTCACACCGGGGAGCTGTTTTTT. Protein product: CASSPWGHTGELFF.

The CDR3: CASSHWDIAGNTIYF. CDR3 bases: TGTGCCAGCAGCCACTGGGACATAGCTGGAAACACCATATATTTT. The chain is built from TRBV14 and TRBJ1-3; tentatively, D is TRBD1 (6 bases). CDR1 SGHDN and CDR2 FVKESK come from the germline V gene. V was cut by 3 bases and J by 2 bases, with 11 bases left in between. The CDR3 totals 15 residues.

The chain carries TRBV19 and TRBJ2-1; no reliable D call. The V end was cut by 6 bases, the J end by 5 bases, with 8 bases between. The CDR3 is 12 residues long. Germline values: CDR1 LNHDA, CDR2 SQIVND (reference sequence). CDR3 sequence: CASRERNNEQFF. The CDR3 DNA follows: TGTGCCAGTAGGGAACGGAACAATGAGCAGTTCTTC. Full variable domain (outside the CDR3, taken from reference TRBV19 and TRBJ2-1): DGGITQSPKYLFRKEGQNVTLSCEQNLNHDAMYWYRQDPGQGLRLIYYSQIVNDFQKGDIAEGYSVSREKKESFPLTVTSAQKNPTAFYLCASRERNNEQFFGPGTRLTVL.

This rearrangement joins TRBV6-5 to TRBJ2-7; 9 bases line up with TRBD2. CDR3 length: 15 amino acids. V gave up 7 bases and J gave up 6 bases; unmatched junction bases: 13. Germline CDR1 is MNHEY and CDR2 is SVGAGI. This CDR3 reads CASIPVGLAGTEQYF. Written as DNA, the CDR3 is TGTGCCAGCATTCCCGTCGGGCTAGCGGGGACCGAGCAGTACTTC.

The genes are TRBV6-5 and TRBJ1-3; D is ambiguous. V lost 6 bases to trimming and J lost 0 bases, with 9 bases between them. The CDR3 loop spans 14 amino acids. Germline V gives CDR1 MNHEY, CDR2 SVGAGI. CDR3 sequence: CASRRQASGNTIYF. For the CDR3, the DNA is TGTGCCAGCAGGCGACAAGCCTCTGGAAACACCATATATTTT.

The V gene is TRBV18, the J gene TRBJ2-5, with D tentatively TRBD2 (6 bases). This CDR3 is built from 15 residues. V gave up 5 bases and J gave up 1 base, with 14 bases separating them. Germline lookup yields CDR1 KGHSH and CDR2 LQKENI. The CDR3 DNA reads TGTGCCAGCTCAAGAGAGGGCGGGACCCAAGAGACCCAGTACTTC. It specifies CASSREGGTQETQYF. Full variable domain (missing parts from reference TRBV18 and TRBJ2-5): NAGVMQNPRHLVRRRGQEARLRCSPMKGHSHVYWYRQLPEEGLKFMVYLQKENIIDESGMPKERFSAEFPKEGPSILRIQQVVRGDSAAYFCASSREGGTQETQYFGPGTRLLVL.